The 22 T cell receptor beta chains listed next were all sequenced from one sample in a study of Tregs in tolerant kidney transplant recipients. Clones were read by immunoSEQ multiplex PCR, and TCRdb kept only the in-frame ones, dropping some. The table for this sample gives roughly 32,000 clones. Sequencing was performed on CD8+ T cells from blood, taken before the transplant. These receptors came from a human donor who received a combined kidney and bone marrow transplant.

In the case of this clone: The read terminates 3 residues before the CDR3 end, so the remaining end is supplied by the germline J gene. This chain uses TRBV5-8 with TRBJ1-2; 7 bases align to TRBD1. The V gene end was trimmed by 1 base and the J gene end by 2 bases; junction bases not matched to a gene: 5. The CDR3 covers 15 residues. Germline V CDR1 and CDR2: SGHTS, YDEGEE. The CDR3 protein is CASSLYTGVNYGYTF. The CDR3 DNA, read in part, is TGTGCCAGCAGCTTGTATACAGGGGTAAACTATGGC.

As regards this clone: The read ends 3 residues early relative to the CDR3; the germline J gene fills the gap. This chain links TRBV7-3 with TRBJ2-3; 13 positions match TRBD2. In germline, CDR1 is SGHTA, CDR2 FQGTGA. The CDR3 runs to 15 residues. V lost 5 bases to trimming and J lost 5 bases; unmatched junction nucleotides: 4. CDR3 DNA, as far as it was read: TGTGCCAGCAGCCACGGGACTAGCGGGGAAGATACG. Translation: CASSHGTSGEDT. In full, the CDR3 is CASSHGTSGEDTQYF. Together with reference TRBV7-3 and TRBJ2-3, the CDR3 gives the full variable domain: GAGVSQTPSNKVTEKGKYVELRCDPISGHTALYWYRQSLGQGPEFLIYFQGTGAADDSGLPNDRFFAVRPEGSVSTLKIQRTERGDSAVYLCASSHGTSGEDTQYFGPGTRLTVL.

Details on this clone: The read ends 3 residues before the CDR3 terminus; that terminus is restored from the germline J gene. The rearrangement joins TRBV7-9 to TRBJ1-2, with D hard to call. The CDR3 spans 14 residues. Looked up from germline, CDR1 is SEHNR and CDR2 is FQNEAQ (reference sequence). V dropped 5 bases and J dropped 6 bases, with 16 bases sitting between them. CDR3 sequence reads: CASSNSDGLNGYTF. The part of the CDR3 DNA that was read is TGTGCCAGCAGCAACTCGGACGGACTGAATGGC. Variable domain in full (rest from reference TRBV7-9 and TRBJ1-2): DTGVSQNPRHKITKRGQNVTFRCDPISEHNRLYWYRQTLGQGPEFLTYFQNEAQLEKSRLLSDRFSAERPKGSFSTLEIQRTEQGDSAMYLCASSNSDGLNGYTFGSGTRLTVV.

Of note for this clone: The CDR3 end falls 3 residues outside the read, so it is completed with the germline J gene. V is TRBV19 and J is TRBJ2-7, with 11 bases lining up with TRBD1. Trimming took 6 bases from V and 4 from J; bases not matched to a gene: 8. Germline V CDR1 and CDR2: LNHDA, SQIVND (reference sequence). CDR3 length: 15 amino acids. CDR3 sequence: CASSTGTGGGYEQYF. The CDR3 bases that were read are TGTGCCAGTAGCACCGGGACAGGGGGAGGTTACGAG. Based on the CDR3 plus reference TRBV19 and TRBJ2-7, the full variable domain is DGGITQSPKYLFRKEGQNVTLSCEQNLNHDAMYWYRQDPGQGLRLIYYSQIVNDFQKGDIAEGYSVSREKKESFPLTVTSAQKNPTAFYLCASSTGTGGGYEQYFGPGTRLTVT.

Regarding this clone: The read ends 3 residues before the CDR3 terminus; that terminus is restored from the germline J gene. The chain employs TRBV7-8 and TRBJ2-7; TRBD2 is a possible D gene (6 bases). V was trimmed by 5 bases and J by 4 bases, leaving 18 bases between them. The CDR3 has 15 amino acids. The germline V gene has CDR1 SGHVS and CDR2 FQNEAQ. The CDR3 is CASSLDPLAGYEQYF. CDR3 DNA, as far as it was read: TGTGCCAGCAGCCTCGACCCCCTGGCGGGGTACGAG.

A remark on this clone: Sequencing ends 3 residues short of the CDR3 end; the germline J gene provides the rest. This chain connects TRBV7-3 to TRBJ2-1; 9 bases match TRBD2. From germline, CDR1 is SGHTA and CDR2 FQGTGA. CDR3 length equals 16 residues. With 5 bases clipped from V and 6 bases from J, the junction kept 11 bases outside the gene matches. The CDR3 sequence is CASSPGVAGAANEQFF. CDR3 DNA, as far as it was read: TGTGCCAGCAGCCCGGGGGTAGCGGGAGCTGCCAATGAG.

CDR3 sequence reads: CAWMTSGGSPQYF. The sequenced CDR3 bases are TGTGCCTGGATGACTAGCGGCGGGTCCCCG. The rearrangement links TRBV30 to TRBJ2-3; 9 bases are a match to TRBD2. The sequence runs out 3 residues before the end of the CDR3; the remainder is reconstructed from the germline J gene. The CDR3 has 13 amino acids. Looked up from germline, CDR1 is GTSNPN and CDR2 is SVGIG (reference sequence).

Regarding this clone: With the read ending 3 residues before the CDR3 end, the germline J gene is used to fill in that end. The chain combines TRBV7-9 with TRBJ1-1; tentative D call: TRBD1 (6 bases). V lost 1 base and J lost 1, with 10 bases in between. This CDR3 has 15 residues. Germline V gene lookup returns CDR1 SEHNR and CDR2 FQNEAQ (reference sequence). Here the CDR3 reads CASSLVTTGNTEAFF. The CDR3 DNA, read in part, is TGTGCCAGCAGCTTAGTAACGACAGGGAACACTGAA.

Details on this clone: From the germline J gene comes the end of the CDR3, since the read stops 3 residues before it. The chain has TRBV19 and TRBJ1-2; D unclear. V lost 3 bases to trimming and J lost 6 bases, with 11 bases between them. The CDR3 loop spans 13 amino acids. Per the germline V gene, CDR1 is LNHDA and CDR2 is SQIVND (reference sequence). The CDR3 DNA, read in part, is TGTGCCAGTAGTATCACGGGGATGGATGGC. Translation: CASSITGMDG. The CDR3 in its entirety is CASSITGMDGYTF.

To note about this clone: The read ends 3 residues early relative to the CDR3; the germline J gene fills the gap. The chain is built from TRBV4-1 and TRBJ2-1; TRBD1 is a possible D gene (5 bases). The CDR3 has 17 residues. Trimming shortened V by 1 base and J by 6 bases, and 19 bases separated the two germline ends. Germline assignment: CDR1 MGHRA and CDR2 YSYEKL. CDR3 loop: CASSQGFRVRYRNEQFF. The CDR3 DNA, read in part, is TGCGCCAGCAGCCAAGGGTTCAGGGTCAGATATCGCAATGAG.

Points on this clone: The sequence runs out 3 residues before the end of the CDR3; the remainder is reconstructed from the germline J gene. This chain links TRBV5-6 with TRBJ1-3, with D perhaps TRBD1 (5 bases). Germline loops: CDR1 SGHDT, CDR2 YYEEEE. Trimming shortened V by 8 bases and J by 0 bases, and 12 bases separated the two germline ends. This CDR3 has 14 residues. The CDR3 spells CASTLGDSGNTIYF. Partial CDR3 DNA: TGTGCCAGTACGCTAGGGGACTCTGGAAACACC.

Details on this clone: With the read ending 3 residues before the CDR3 end, the germline J gene is used to fill in that end. V is TRBV7-9 and J is TRBJ2-1, with D tentatively TRBD2 (6 bases). Germline V gene sequence: CDR1 SEHNR, CDR2 FQNEAQ (reference sequence). This CDR3 comprises 15 residues. Trimming left V 5 bases short and J 0 bases short, with 11 bases between. The CDR3 loop reads CASSPSVSSYNEQFF. The CDR3 bases that were read are TGTGCCAGCAGCCCTAGCGTGAGCTCCTACAATGAG.

The CDR3 sequence: CASSEAEGQGTGELFF. Incomplete CDR3 DNA: TGTGCCAGCAGTGAAGCAGAAGGACAGGGGACCGGGGAG. V and J are TRBV6-1 and TRBJ2-2; TRBD1 agrees at 9 bases. The read gets to within 3 residues of the CDR3 end, and the germline J gene fills in the rest. CDR1 and CDR2 (germline): MNHNS, SASEGT. V was pared by 0 bases and J by 5 bases, with 4 bases of the junction left unmatched. This CDR3 comprises 16 residues.

With regard to this clone: The read comes to an end 3 residues before the CDR3 does, leaving the germline J gene to fill in the end. The chain is built from TRBV7-2 and TRBJ2-7; 10 bases align to TRBD1. The germline V gene has CDR1 SGHTA and CDR2 FQGNSA. V was pared by 5 bases and J by 4 bases, with 8 bases of the junction left unmatched. The CDR3 is 15 amino acids. CDR3 DNA (partial): TGTGCCAGCAGCATTCGACAGGGGGCTTTGTACGAG. Its translation is CASSIRQGALYE. From start to end, the CDR3 is CASSIRQGALYEQYF.

Comments on this clone: Sequencing ends 3 residues short of the CDR3 end; the germline J gene provides the rest. The genes are TRBV5-1 and TRBJ1-1, with D possibly TRBD1 on 5 matching bases. Trimming removed 5 bases at V and 4 bases at J, with 9 bases between. Germline-derived CDR1 and CDR2 are SGHRS and YFSETQ. The CDR3 contains 12 residues. CDR3 region: CASRGVGTEAFF. The CDR3 DNA, read in part, is TGCGCCAGCAGAGGGGTGGGCACTGAA.

A word on this clone: The read terminates 3 residues before the CDR3 end, so the remaining end is supplied by the germline J gene. This chain links TRBV20-1 with TRBJ2-5; 8 bases are a match to TRBD1. This CDR3 contains 14 residues. The V and J ends lost 0 bases and 5 bases, in that order; junction bases with no gene match: 5. Germline assignment: CDR1 DFQATT and CDR2 SNEGSKA (reference sequence). CDR3 sequence reads: CSARDRDRQETQYF. The covered CDR3 bases are TGCAGTGCTAGAGACCGGGACAGGCAGGAGACC.

Worth noting for this clone: The read comes to an end 3 residues before the CDR3 does, leaving the germline J gene to fill in the end. The chain combines TRBV13 with TRBJ2-3; 7 bases are shared with TRBD1. The CDR3 is 15 amino acids. The germline CDR1 and CDR2 sequences are PRHDT and FYEKMQ (reference sequence). Losses at the gene ends were 4 bases for V and 1 base for J; bases not matched to a gene: 5. The CDR3 DNA, read in part, is TGTGCCAGCAGCTCGACTGACAGGGGCACAGATACG. Amino acids: CASSSTDRGTDT. Given in full, the CDR3 is CASSSTDRGTDTQYF.

On this clone: The CDR3 end is not reached by the read, which stops 3 residues before it; the germline J gene fills it in. The rearrangement links TRBV11-2 to TRBJ2-5; D is unresolved. Trimming took 5 bases from V and 0 from J, leaving 13 bases between them. CDR1 and CDR2 from the germline V gene are SGHAT and FQNNGV. The CDR3 totals 15 residues. The CDR3 spells CASSPPYGYQETQYF. CDR3 bases read: TGTGCCAGCAGCCCGCCTTACGGGTACCAAGAGACC.

On this clone itself: The read comes to an end 3 residues before the CDR3 does, leaving the germline J gene to fill in the end. J is TRBJ2-5 and V is TRBV6-2 or TRBV6-3; D is unclear. Germline values: CDR1 MNHEY, CDR2 SVGEGT. The CDR3 is 13 amino acids. The DNA read from the CDR3 is TGTGCTACATGGCCCTCACAGCAAGAGACC. Protein product: CATWPSQQET. The entire CDR3 protein is CATWPSQQETQYF.

Concerning this clone itself: The CDR3 end lies 3 residues beyond the end of the read and is filled in from the germline J gene. V usage is TRBV19 and J usage is TRBJ1-5, with TRBD1 matching 9 bases. The CDR3 runs to 15 residues. Trimming took 3 bases from V and 5 from J; bases not matched to a gene: 5. The germline V gene encodes CDR1 LNHDA and CDR2 SQIVND (reference sequence). The sequenced part of the CDR3 DNA is TGTGCCAGTAGTATTTGGGACAGGGAAGATCAGCCC. Encoded protein: CASSIWDREDQP. The whole CDR3 protein reads CASSIWDREDQPQHF.

Of note for this clone: The sequence runs out 3 residues before the end of the CDR3; the remainder is reconstructed from the germline J gene. This chain links TRBV19 with TRBJ2-4, with D hard to call. The CDR3 runs to 16 residues. Germline CDR1 is LNHDA and CDR2 is SQIVND (reference sequence). V lost 0 bases, J lost 0 bases, and 9 bases lay in between. CDR3 amino acids: CASSIEGSLAKNIQYF. Incomplete CDR3 DNA: TGTGCCAGTAGTATAGAAGGGTCCCTAGCCAAAAACATT. Using reference TRBV19 and TRBJ2-4 for the parts outside the CDR3, the full variable domain is DGGITQSPKYLFRKEGQNVTLSCEQNLNHDAMYWYRQDPGQGLRLIYYSQIVNDFQKGDIAEGYSVSREKKESFPLTVTSAQKNPTAFYLCASSIEGSLAKNIQYFGAGTRLSVL.

Regarding this clone: The read finishes 3 residues shy of the CDR3 end, and the germline J gene is used to complete it. The J gene is TRBJ2-1, the V gene TRBV7-3; 7 bases are a match to TRBD2. The germline V gene encodes CDR1 SGHTA and CDR2 FQGTGA. V dropped 2 bases and J dropped 5; count of bases not matched to a gene: 6. The CDR3 totals 15 residues. CDR3 amino acids: CASSLVAGAHNEQFF. Incomplete CDR3 DNA: TGTGCCAGCAGCTTAGTGGCGGGAGCCCACAATGAG.